This T cell receptor (beta chain) was retrieved from a study of cytomegalovirus exposure and HLA in healthy donors. Primers included in the PCR were 60 Vbeta and 13 Jbeta primers. The table came from immunoSEQ multiplex PCR; TCRdb's copy has only in-frame clones and leaves some out. This table has under 200,000 clones, 9.5% to 15% appearing once. General study points: For most TCR beta V segments, an earlier analysis put the productive rate at about 87% or about 30% of the time. By a later analysis, the bulk of CMV-associated TCR beta chains appeared HLA-restricted.

At sampling all donors were nominally healthy, likely with unrecorded immune exposures. The V gene lost 2 bases and the J gene lost 6 bases, with 14 bases spanning the gap. The CDR3 consists of 15 residues. In germline, CDR1 is MNHEY, CDR2 SMNVEV (reference sequence). This clone was seen a single time. The antigen is undetermined. The chain joins TRBV27 to TRBJ1-5; weak D call: TRBD1 (5 bases). The TCR was taken from a man aged 45-65 years in good health and CMV-seropositive. Sequenced material: PBMCs. The CDR3 DNA reads TGTGCCAGCAGTTTAACAGTTCCTAGGGGTCAGCCCCAGCATTTT. Amino acids: CASSLTVPRGQPQHF.